These 32 T cell receptor beta chains were sequenced from one sample in a study of blood T cell repertoires in COVID-19. This table comes from immunoSEQ multiplex PCR, and its TCRdb copy is limited to in-frame clones, with some not included. The sample consists of about 140,000 clones, 84% of them appearing once. The source material was PBMCs or T cells enriched from blood (not recorded which). These receptors originate from a man aged 40-49 years with acute COVID-19.

The CDR3 loop is CASTRSLANSPLHF. CDR3 sequence (DNA): TGTGCCAGCACCAGATCCTTAGCTAATTCACCCCTCCACTTT. The chain uses TRBV6-5 and TRBJ1-6; D remains ambiguous. The V end was cut by 7 bases, the J end by 6 bases, with 13 bases between. Germline CDR1 and CDR2: MNHEY and SVGAGI. This CDR3 contains 14 residues.

The V call is TRBV5-1, the J call TRBJ1-1; 7 bases are shared with TRBD1. The CDR3 sequence is 16 residues long. Germline-derived CDR1 and CDR2 are SGHRS and YFSETQ. V trimming: 0 bases; J trimming: 3 bases; junction bases outside the gene matches: 8. The CDR3 loop reads CASSLEGAQFDTEAFF. CDR3 nucleotide sequence: TGCGCCAGCAGCTTGGAGGGGGCGCAATTCGACACTGAAGCTTTCTTT.

The chain links TRBV9 to TRBJ2-7, with a tentative D call TRBD1 (6 bases). Between the trimmed V and J ends, which lost 3 bases and 2 bases, there was a span of 9 bases. This CDR3 contains 13 residues. Germline CDR1 reads SGDLS; CDR2 reads YYNGEE. The CDR3 loop is CASSGDTAYEQYF. CDR3 nucleotide sequence: TGTGCCAGCAGCGGGGACACCGCCTACGAGCAGTACTTC.

This sequence joins TRBV7-9 and TRBJ1-6; D remains unclear. The CDR3 has 13 amino acids. Germline V lookup: CDR1 SEHNR, CDR2 FQNEAQ (reference sequence). Trimming shortened V by 2 bases and J by 7 bases, and 6 bases separated the two germline ends. CDR3 in DNA: TGTGCCAGCAGCTTATTGGAGAATTCACCCCTCCACTTT. This codes for CASSLLENSPLHF.

The chain carries TRBV16 and TRBJ1-6; 10 bases are a match to TRBD1. CDR3 length: 15 residues. V shed 1 base and J 11 bases; nucleotides not matched to a gene: 5. Per germline, CDR1 KGHSY and CDR2 FQNENV. The CDR3 region has the DNA TGTGCCAGCAGCCAATGGGGACAGGGGAACGCACCCCTCCACTTT. This encodes CASSQWGQGNAPLHF. The variable domain in full, with the rest retrieved from reference TRBV16 and TRBJ1-6, is GEEVAQTPKHLVRGEGQKAKLYCAPIKGHSYVFWYQQVLKNEFKFLISFQNENVFDETGMPKERFSAKCLPNSPCSLEIQATKLEDSAVYFCASSQWGQGNAPLHFGNGTRLTVT.

This clone was seen once. The gene calls are TRBV10-2 and TRBJ2-2; 7 bases line up with TRBD2. Per germline, CDR1 WSHSY and CDR2 SAAADI. This CDR3 has 17 residues. Trimming removed 4 bases from V and 5 bases from J; junction bases left unmatched: 13. The CDR3 protein is CASSVPSRGVSTGELFF. Here the CDR3 DNA reads TGCGCCAGCAGTGTCCCATCACGGGGGGTATCGACCGGGGAGCTGTTTTTT.

The chain is built from TRBV2 and TRBJ2-2; D possibly corresponds to TRBD1 (6 bases). The CDR3 is 14 residues long. Germline assignment: CDR1 SNHLY and CDR2 FYNNEI. V dropped 5 bases and J dropped 3 bases, with 10 bases sitting between them. CDR3 in amino acids: CASSNGQYTGELFF. The CDR3 DNA is TGTGCCAGCAGTAACGGACAGTACACCGGGGAGCTGTTTTTT. Based on the CDR3 plus reference TRBV2 and TRBJ2-2, the full variable domain is EPEVTQTPSHQVTQMGQEVILRCVPISNHLYFYWYRQILGQKVEFLVSFYNNEISEKSEIFDDQFSVERPDGSNFTLKIRSTKLEDSAMYFCASSNGQYTGELFFGEGSRLTVL.

This clone was counted between two and nine times. The chain links TRBV4-3 to TRBJ2-7, with D unclear. V shed 2 bases and J shed 0 bases, with 8 bases lying between them. Germline CDR1 and CDR2: LGHNA and YSLEER. This CDR3 region has 14 residues. CDR3 nucleotides: TGCGCCAGCAGCCAAAGAAGGAGCTCCTACGAGCAGTACTTC. Translation gives CASSQRRSSYEQYF.

The V and J genes are TRBV27 and TRBJ2-7; perhaps TRBD2 as D (6 bases). The CDR3 length is 13 residues. Germline V gene lookup returns CDR1 MNHEY and CDR2 SMNVEV (reference sequence). V lost 3 bases, J lost 3 bases, and 9 bases lay in between. The DNA of the CDR3 is TGTGCCAGCAGTTTCGGCGGGATCTACGAGCAGTACTTC. Translated: CASSFGGIYEQYF.

This chain links TRBV28 with TRBJ1-1; a weak D match, TRBD1 (5 bases). Looked up from germline, CDR1 is MDHEN and CDR2 is SYDVKM. The CDR3 totals 12 residues. V lost 6 bases and J lost 7, with 12 bases in between. The CDR3 loop reads CASSVSGHEAFF. For the CDR3, the DNA is TGTGCCAGCAGCGTCTCAGGGCATGAAGCTTTCTTT.

This chain joins TRBV3-1 (or the pseudogene TRBV3-2) and TRBJ1-1, with a weak D call TRBD1 (6 bases). With 5 bases removed from V and 6 bases from J, the gap between germline ends came to 16 bases. The CDR3 is 14 residues long. Germline V gene sequence: CDR1 LGHDT, CDR2 YNNKEL (reference sequence). This CDR3 reads CASSSSIRQAEAFF. As DNA, the CDR3 is TGTGCCAGCAGCTCCTCGATTAGACAGGCTGAAGCTTTCTTT.

The chain uses TRBV10-3 and TRBJ1-6; 10 bases align to TRBD1. CDR3 size: 13 residues. The junction had 5 bases not matched to a gene; V was cut back by 10 bases and J by 8 bases. Germline CDR1 reads ENHRY; CDR2 reads SYGVKD. The CDR3 nucleotides are TGTGCCAGCCAGACAGGGGGCGATTCACCCCTCCACTTT. Translated, it gives CASQTGGDSPLHF.

For this clone: One end of the junction is discordant with germline, which a read error may explain. The V and J genes are TRBV5-1 and TRBJ2-1; TRBD1 aligns across 8 bases. The CDR3 runs to 15 residues. In germline, CDR1 is SGHRS, CDR2 YFSETQ. The CDR3 DNA follows: TGCGCCAGCAGCTTGGCTGGACAGGGCACGATGCCGAAGGTCTTC. Translation: CASSLAGQGTMPKVF.

The chain has TRBV7-2 and TRBJ2-1; 14 bases are shared with TRBD2. Per the germline V gene, CDR1 is SGHTA and CDR2 is FQGNSA. The CDR3 has 17 amino acids. Trimming took 5 bases from V and 4 from J; bases not matched to a gene: 7. The CDR3 DNA is TGTGCCAGCAGCGACGCCGGGACTAGCGGGGGATACAATGAGCAGTTCTTC. It specifies CASSDAGTSGGYNEQFF.

This clone was observed a few times. The chain is built from TRBV5-1 and TRBJ1-1; 7 bases agree with TRBD1. The CDR3 extends over 13 amino acids. The junction had 0 bases not matched to a gene; V was cut back by 3 bases and J by 1 base. The germline V gene has CDR1 SGHRS and CDR2 YFSETQ. CDR3 sequence (DNA): TGCGCCAGCAGCTGGGACAGGAACACTGAAGCTTTCTTT. Residues: CASSWDRNTEAFF.

The rearrangement links TRBV5-1 to TRBJ2-6; 11 nucleotides line up with TRBD2. Germline CDR1 is SGHRS and CDR2 is YFSETQ. The V gene end was trimmed by 4 bases and the J gene end by 2 bases; junction bases not matched to a gene: 5. The CDR3 is 17 residues long. CDR3 region: CASSPLLAGAGANVLTF. The DNA for the CDR3 is TGCGCCAGCAGCCCGCTACTAGCGGGAGCTGGGGCCAACGTCCTGACTTTC.

V usage is TRBV5-4 and J usage is TRBJ1-1, with 7 bases aligning to TRBD1. Germline CDR1 is SGHNT and CDR2 is YYREEE (reference sequence). The trim removed 2 bases at V and 7 bases at J, leaving 5 bases unmatched. The CDR3 covers 13 residues. The CDR3 reads CASSFLQGGEAFF. Here the CDR3 DNA reads TGTGCCAGCAGCTTCTTGCAGGGGGGTGAAGCTTTCTTT. The full variable domain, completed using reference TRBV5-4 and TRBJ1-1, is ETGVTQSPTHLIKTRGQQVTLRCSSQSGHNTVSWYQQALGQGPQFIFQYYREEENGRGNFPPRFSGLQFPNYSSELNVNALELDDSALYLCASSFLQGGEAFFGQGTRLTVV.

This sequence joins TRBV4-1 and TRBJ1-5; D call uncertain. V lost 3 bases to trimming and J lost 0 bases, with 6 bases between them. Germline V gene sequence: CDR1 MGHRA, CDR2 YSYEKL. The CDR3 covers 14 residues. CDR3 in DNA: TGCGCCAGCAGCCAGAGAAGTAGCAATCAGCCCCAGCATTTT. Its protein is CASSQRSSNQPQHF.

The chain joins TRBV10-1 to TRBJ1-1; TRBD1 might be the D (6 bases). Germline V CDR1 and CDR2: WNHNN, SYGVQD (reference sequence). The CDR3 has 16 amino acids. The germline V and J ends were trimmed by 2 bases and 4 bases, with 17 bases remaining between them. The CDR3 sequence: CASSERLGRGITEAFF. DNA of the CDR3: TGCGCCAGCAGTGAGCGGTTGGGTAGGGGGATCACTGAAGCTTTCTTT.

This clone was seen a few times. J is TRBJ2-2 and V is TRBV7-9; possible D gene TRBD2, 5 bases. Trimming pared 7 bases from V and 4 bases from J, leaving 16 bases between. The CDR3 totals 15 residues. Germline assignment: CDR1 SEHNR and CDR2 FQNEAQ (reference sequence). The CDR3 loop is CASNTGRESTGELFF. The CDR3 DNA sequence: TGTGCCAGCAATACTGGCCGGGAATCCACCGGGGAGCTGTTTTTT.

The V and J genes are TRBV18 and TRBJ2-3; tentatively, D is TRBD1 (6 bases). V was trimmed by 5 bases and J by 2 bases, leaving 17 bases between them. Germline assignment: CDR1 KGHSH and CDR2 LQKENI. There are 16 residues in the CDR3. In nucleotides, the CDR3 is TGTGCCAGCTCATACCGGACAGTAGGGGACACAGATACGCAGTATTTT. It encodes CASSYRTVGDTDTQYF.

This clone showed up just a few times. The chain couples TRBV20-1 to TRBJ2-7, with TRBD2 as a possible D gene (6 bases). Trimming cost V 6 bases and J 12 bases, with 15 bases left between them. The CDR3 totals 10 residues. Germline CDR1 reads DFQATT; CDR2 reads SNEGSKA (reference sequence). CDR3 loop: CSASSGLAYF. The CDR3 region has the DNA TGCAGTGCCAGTTCGGGACTCGCGTACTTC.

J is TRBJ2-7 and V is TRBV28; D might be TRBD1 (6 bases). The V gene's germline CDR1 is MDHEN and CDR2 SYDVKM. The V gene lost 6 bases and the J gene lost 5 bases, with 20 bases spanning the gap. This CDR3 is 15 amino acids long. The CDR3 DNA reads TGTGCCAGCAGACAACCGGGACATAGTGGGCACGAGCAGTACTTC. It yields the protein CASRQPGHSGHEQYF.

The rearrangement links TRBV27 to TRBJ1-3, with D uncertain. Looked up from germline, CDR1 is MNHEY and CDR2 is SMNVEV (reference sequence). Trimming stripped 3 bases from V and 0 bases from J, with 21 bases between. The CDR3 covers 19 residues. In DNA form, the CDR3 reads TGTGCCAGCAGTTTGGAGGGATATCGCGGTCACTCCTCTGGAAACACCATATATTTT. This translates into CASSLEGYRGHSSGNTIYF.

This clone was seen a handful of times. J is TRBJ1-1 and V is TRBV10-2; 8 bases match TRBD1. V shed 7 bases, J shed 4 bases, and the junction held 5 bases outside the gene matches. CDR3 size: 13 residues. Germline CDR1 reads WSHSY; CDR2 reads SAAADI. CDR3 amino acids: CASNQGASTEAFF. CDR3 DNA sequence: TGCGCCAGCAACCAGGGGGCGAGCACTGAAGCTTTCTTT.

This sequence joins TRBV25-1 and TRBJ1-6; 7 bases are a match to TRBD1. The CDR3 covers 13 residues. The J segment lost 10 bases and the V segment lost 5 bases, leaving 5 bases of the junction unmatched. The germline CDR1 and CDR2 sequences are MGHDK and SYGVNS. The CDR3 is CASSTTGVSPLHF. CDR3 coding DNA: TGTGCCAGCAGTACAACAGGGGTCTCACCCCTCCACTTT. Filled out from reference TRBV25-1 and TRBJ1-6, the complete variable domain reads EADIYQTPRYLVIGTGKKITLECSQTMGHDKMYWYQQDPGMELHLIHYSYGVNSTEKGDLSSESTVSRIRTEHFPLTLESARPSHTSQYLCASSTTGVSPLHFGNGTRLTVT.

This chain joins TRBV7-9 and TRBJ1-2, with D uncertain. V lost 0 bases and J 5 bases, leaving 7 bases between the germline ends. The V gene's germline CDR1 is SEHNR and CDR2 FQNEAQ (reference sequence). The CDR3 consists of 13 residues. The CDR3, as DNA: TGTGCCAGCAGCTTAGCGCAGGAATATGGCTACACCTTC. Protein sequence: CASSLAQEYGYTF.

The V and J genes are TRBV10-1 and TRBJ2-7; D is uncertain. Germline values: CDR1 WNHNN, CDR2 SYGVQD (reference sequence). This CDR3 comprises 12 residues. Trimming removed 2 bases at V and 3 bases at J, with 5 bases between. The CDR3 bases are TGCGCCAGCAGTGAGGTCAGCTACGAGCAGTACTTC. This gives the protein CASSEVSYEQYF.

This chain connects TRBV7-2 to TRBJ2-7; the match to TRBD2 covers 11 bases. V gave up 4 bases and J gave up 1 base; unmatched junction bases: 6. The CDR3 has 16 amino acids. Germline V CDR1 and CDR2: SGHTA, FQGNSA. CDR3: CASSSTSSGRSYEQYF. The DNA of the CDR3 is TGTGCCAGCAGCTCCACTTCTAGCGGGAGGTCCTACGAGCAGTACTTC.

The V and J genes are TRBV27 and TRBJ2-5; TRBD1 is a possible D gene (5 bases). The germline V gene encodes CDR1 MNHEY and CDR2 SMNVEV (reference sequence). Trimming took 3 bases from V and 1 from J, leaving 9 bases between them. The CDR3 is 14 amino acids. The CDR3 coding sequence is TGTGCCAGCAGTTTCAGACAGACCCAAGAGACCCAGTACTTC. Amino acid sequence: CASSFRQTQETQYF.

This clone was seen a single time. The chain combines TRBV5-1 with TRBJ2-3, with 7 bases fitting TRBD2. Germline CDR1 reads SGHRS; CDR2 reads YFSETQ. V shed 0 bases, J shed 6 bases, and the junction held 1 base outside the gene matches. The CDR3 runs 13 residues. The CDR3 DNA reads TGCGCCAGCAGCTTGGGGGAGGGCGATACGCAGTATTTT. Translating it yields CASSLGEGDTQYF.

The V gene is TRBV9, the J gene TRBJ1-4; possible D gene TRBD1, 5 bases. Germline CDR1 reads SGDLS; CDR2 reads YYNGEE. V gave up 0 bases and J gave up 8 bases, with 11 bases separating them. The CDR3 is 14 amino acids. The CDR3 DNA is TGTGCCAGCAGCGTAGGCCAGGGTAAAGAAAAACTGTTTTTT. It is translated as CASSVGQGKEKLFF.